Ten or more counts support the clone carrying this TCR beta chain. Its antigen is as yet unknown. The data derive from a study of early T cells in non-severe SARS-CoV-2 infection. Unique molecular identifiers were added to individual cDNA molecules. Via MiXCR, TCRdb re-called the 5' RACE reads, giving one row per CDR3 protein. The data contain some 89,000 distinct CDR3 sequences, about 11% of them singletons. Deletions cut 0 bases from V and 0 bases from J, with 9 bases between. The germline V gene encodes CDR1 SGHTA and CDR2 FQGTGA. CDR3 size: 17 residues. Study conclusions and caveats: Matching with VDJdb favored anti-spike CD8 responses (missing private and CD4 specificities).

The chain carries TRBV7-3 and TRBJ2-6; tentatively, D is TRBD1 (6 bases). This TCR was sampled from an adult who was a healthcare worker with PCR-confirmed SARS-CoV-2 infection or an uninfected control (not recorded which). This material consisted of whole blood, taken at baseline. This CDR3 is CASSLTGGRSGANVLTF. CDR3 DNA: TGTGCCAGCAGCTTAACAGGGGGACGCTCTGGGGCCAACGTCCTGACTTTC.